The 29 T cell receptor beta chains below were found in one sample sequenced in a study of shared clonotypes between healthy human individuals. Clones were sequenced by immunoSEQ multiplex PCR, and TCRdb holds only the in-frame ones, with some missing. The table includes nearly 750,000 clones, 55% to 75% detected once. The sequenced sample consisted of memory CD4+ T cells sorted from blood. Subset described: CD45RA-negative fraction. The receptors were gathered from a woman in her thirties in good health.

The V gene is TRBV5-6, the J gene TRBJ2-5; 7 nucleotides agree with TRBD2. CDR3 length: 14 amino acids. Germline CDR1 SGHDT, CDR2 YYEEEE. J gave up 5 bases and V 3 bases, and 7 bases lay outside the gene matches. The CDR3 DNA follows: TGTGCCAGCAGCTACTCTGGGGGAGGGGAGACCCAGTACTTC. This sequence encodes CASSYSGGGETQYF.

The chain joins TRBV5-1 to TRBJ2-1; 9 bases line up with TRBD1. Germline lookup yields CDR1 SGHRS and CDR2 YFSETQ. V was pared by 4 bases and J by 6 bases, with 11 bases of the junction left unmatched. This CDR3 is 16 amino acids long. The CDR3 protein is CASSTTGTGILNEQFF. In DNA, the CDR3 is TGCGCCAGCAGCACCACCGGGACAGGGATCCTCAATGAGCAGTTCTTC. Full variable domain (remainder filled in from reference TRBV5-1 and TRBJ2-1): KAGVTQTPRYLIKTRGQQVTLSCSPISGHRSVSWYQQTPGQGLQFLFEYFSETQRNKGNFPGRFSGRQFSNSRSEMNVSTLELGDSALYLCASSTTGTGILNEQFFGPGTRLTVL.

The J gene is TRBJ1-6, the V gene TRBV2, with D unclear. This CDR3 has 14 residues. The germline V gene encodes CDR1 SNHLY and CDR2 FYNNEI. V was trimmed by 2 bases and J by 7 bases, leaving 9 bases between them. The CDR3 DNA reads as TGTGCCAGCAGTGAAAGGACGGGGAATTCACCCCTCCACTTT. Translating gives CASSERTGNSPLHF.

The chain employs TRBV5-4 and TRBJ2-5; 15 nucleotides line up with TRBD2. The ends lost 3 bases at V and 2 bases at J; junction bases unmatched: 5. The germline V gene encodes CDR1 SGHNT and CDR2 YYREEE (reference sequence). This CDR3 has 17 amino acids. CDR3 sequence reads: CASSSPGLAGGQETQYF. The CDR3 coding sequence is TGTGCCAGCAGCTCGCCGGGACTAGCGGGAGGACAAGAGACCCAGTACTTC.

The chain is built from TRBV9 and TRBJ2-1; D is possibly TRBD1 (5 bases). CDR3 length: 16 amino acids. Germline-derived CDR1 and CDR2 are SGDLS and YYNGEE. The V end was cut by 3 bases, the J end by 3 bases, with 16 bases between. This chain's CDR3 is CASSEGSLSLYNEQFF. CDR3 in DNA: TGTGCCAGCAGCGAGGGGTCATTGTCCCTCTACAATGAGCAGTTCTTC.

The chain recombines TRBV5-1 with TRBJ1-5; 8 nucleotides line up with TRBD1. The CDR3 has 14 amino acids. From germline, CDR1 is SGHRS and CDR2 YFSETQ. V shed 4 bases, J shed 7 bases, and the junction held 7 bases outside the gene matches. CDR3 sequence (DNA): TGCGCCAGCAGCCCGACAGGGGTAGGGCAGCCCCAGCATTTT. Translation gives CASSPTGVGQPQHF.

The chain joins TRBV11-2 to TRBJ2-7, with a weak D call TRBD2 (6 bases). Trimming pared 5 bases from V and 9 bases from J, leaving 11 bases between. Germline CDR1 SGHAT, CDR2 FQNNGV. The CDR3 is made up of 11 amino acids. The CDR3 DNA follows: TGTGCCAGCAGCCCCCTTAGCGGGCAGTACTTC. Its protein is CASSPLSGQYF. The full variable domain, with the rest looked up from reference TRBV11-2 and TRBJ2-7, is EAGVAQSPRYKIIEKRQSVAFWCNPISGHATLYWYQQILGQGPKLLIQFQNNGVVDDSQLPKDRFSAERLKGVDSTLKIQPAKLEDSAVYLCASSPLSGQYFGPGTRLTVT.

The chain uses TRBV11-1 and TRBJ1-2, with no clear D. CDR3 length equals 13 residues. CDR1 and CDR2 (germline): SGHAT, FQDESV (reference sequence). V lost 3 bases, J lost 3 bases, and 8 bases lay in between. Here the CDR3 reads CASSLGSDYGYTF. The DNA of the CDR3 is TGTGCCAGCAGCTTGGGTTCCGACTATGGCTACACCTTC.

The CDR3 loop reads CASSLEGARGYTF. Written as DNA, the CDR3 is TGTGCCAGCAGCTTGGAAGGGGCGAGGGGCTACACCTTC. This chain joins TRBV5-8 and TRBJ1-2; tentatively, D is TRBD1 (5 bases). With 0 bases removed from V and 8 bases from J, the gap between germline ends came to 11 bases. Per the germline V gene, CDR1 is SGHTS and CDR2 is YDEGEE. The CDR3 has 13 amino acids.

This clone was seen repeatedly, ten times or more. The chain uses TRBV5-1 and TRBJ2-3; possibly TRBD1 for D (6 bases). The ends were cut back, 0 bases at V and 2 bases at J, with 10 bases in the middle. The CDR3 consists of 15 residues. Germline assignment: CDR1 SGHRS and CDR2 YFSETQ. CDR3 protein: CASSLDGQLTDTQYF. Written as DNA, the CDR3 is TGCGCCAGCAGCTTGGATGGACAGCTCACAGATACGCAGTATTTT.

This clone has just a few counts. The CDR3 sequence: CASSVGRQETQYF. CDR3 nucleotide sequence: TGTGCCAGCAGTGTAGGGAGACAAGAGACCCAGTACTTC. The chain employs TRBV25-1 and TRBJ2-5; possible D gene TRBD2, 5 bases. The germline V and J ends were trimmed by 4 bases and 2 bases, with 8 bases remaining between them. This CDR3 comprises 13 residues. CDR1 is MGHDK, CDR2 SYGVNS, per germline.

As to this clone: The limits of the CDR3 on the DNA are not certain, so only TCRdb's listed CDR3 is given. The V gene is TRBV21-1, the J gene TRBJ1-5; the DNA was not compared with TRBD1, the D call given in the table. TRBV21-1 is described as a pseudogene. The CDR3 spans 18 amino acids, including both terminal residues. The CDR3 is CASSKFGTGARGNQPQHF.

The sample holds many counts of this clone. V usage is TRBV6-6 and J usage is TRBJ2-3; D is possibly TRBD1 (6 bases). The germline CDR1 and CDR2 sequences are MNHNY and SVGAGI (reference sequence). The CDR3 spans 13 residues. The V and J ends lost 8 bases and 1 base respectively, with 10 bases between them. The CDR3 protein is CASQGLGTDTQYF. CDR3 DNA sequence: TGTGCCAGCCAGGGGCTAGGCACAGATACGCAGTATTTT.

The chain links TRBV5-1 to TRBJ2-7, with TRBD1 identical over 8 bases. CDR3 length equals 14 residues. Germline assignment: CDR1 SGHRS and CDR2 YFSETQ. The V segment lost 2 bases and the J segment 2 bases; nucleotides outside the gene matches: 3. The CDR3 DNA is TGCGCCAGCAGCTTAACAGGGGGGACCTACGAGCAGTACTTC. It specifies CASSLTGGTYEQYF. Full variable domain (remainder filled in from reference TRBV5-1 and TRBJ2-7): KAGVTQTPRYLIKTRGQQVTLSCSPISGHRSVSWYQQTPGQGLQFLFEYFSETQRNKGNFPGRFSGRQFSNSRSEMNVSTLELGDSALYLCASSLTGGTYEQYFGPGTRLTVT.

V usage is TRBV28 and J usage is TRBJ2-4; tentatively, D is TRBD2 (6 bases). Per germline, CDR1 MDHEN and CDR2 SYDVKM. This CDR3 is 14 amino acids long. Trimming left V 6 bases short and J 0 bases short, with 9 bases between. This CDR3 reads CASSPGVAKNIQYF. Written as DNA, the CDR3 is TGTGCCAGCAGCCCGGGGGTAGCCAAAAACATTCAGTACTTC.

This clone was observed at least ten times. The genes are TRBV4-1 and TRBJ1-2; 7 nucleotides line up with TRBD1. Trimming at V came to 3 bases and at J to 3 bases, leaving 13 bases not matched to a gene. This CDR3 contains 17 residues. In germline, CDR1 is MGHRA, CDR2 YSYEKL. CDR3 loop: CASSQGRLGQAHYGYTF. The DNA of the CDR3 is TGCGCCAGCAGCCAGGGGCGTTTAGGACAGGCCCACTATGGCTACACCTTC.

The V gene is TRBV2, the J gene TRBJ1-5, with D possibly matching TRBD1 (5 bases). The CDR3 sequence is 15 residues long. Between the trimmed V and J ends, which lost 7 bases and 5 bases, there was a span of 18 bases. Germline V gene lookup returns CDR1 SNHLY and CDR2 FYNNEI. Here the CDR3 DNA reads TGTGCCAGCAAATTCCAAACAGGCGTGGATCAGCCCCAGCATTTT. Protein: CASKFQTGVDQPQHF. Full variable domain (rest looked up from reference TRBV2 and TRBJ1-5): EPEVTQTPSHQVTQMGQEVILRCVPISNHLYFYWYRQILGQKVEFLVSFYNNEISEKSEIFDDQFSVERPDGSNFTLKIRSTKLEDSAMYFCASKFQTGVDQPQHFGDGTRLSIL.

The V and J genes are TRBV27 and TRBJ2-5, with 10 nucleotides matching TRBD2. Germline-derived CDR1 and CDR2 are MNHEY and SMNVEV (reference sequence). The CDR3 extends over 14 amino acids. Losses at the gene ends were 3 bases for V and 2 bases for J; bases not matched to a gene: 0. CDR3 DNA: TGTGCCAGCAGTTTGACTAGCGGGCAAGAGACCCAGTACTTC. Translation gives CASSLTSGQETQYF.

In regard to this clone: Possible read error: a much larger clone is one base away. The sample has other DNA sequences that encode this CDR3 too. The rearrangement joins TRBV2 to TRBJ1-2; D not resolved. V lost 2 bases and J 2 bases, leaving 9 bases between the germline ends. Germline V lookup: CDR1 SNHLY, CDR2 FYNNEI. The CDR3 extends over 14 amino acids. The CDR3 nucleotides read TGTGCCAGCAGTGAACGGGGATCCAACTATGGCTACACCTTC. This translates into CASSERGSNYGYTF. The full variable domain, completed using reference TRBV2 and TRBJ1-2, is EPEVTQTPSHQVTQMGQEVILRCVPISNHLYFYWYRQILGQKVEFLVSFYNNEISEKSEIFDDQFSVERPDGSNFTLKIRSTKLEDSAMYFCASSERGSNYGYTFGSGTRLTVV.

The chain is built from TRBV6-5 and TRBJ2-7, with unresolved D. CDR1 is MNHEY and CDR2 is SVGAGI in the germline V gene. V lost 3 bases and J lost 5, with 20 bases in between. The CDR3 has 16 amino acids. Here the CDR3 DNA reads TGTGCCAGCAGTTATCGGTTCGACTCCACTATCCACGAGCAGTACTTC. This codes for CASSYRFDSTIHEQYF.

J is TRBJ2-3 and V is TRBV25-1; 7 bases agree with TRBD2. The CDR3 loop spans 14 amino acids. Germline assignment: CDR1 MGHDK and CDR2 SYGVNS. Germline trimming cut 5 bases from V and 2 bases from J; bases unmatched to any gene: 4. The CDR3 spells CASSKLANTDTQYF. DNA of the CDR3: TGTGCCAGCAGTAAACTAGCGAACACAGATACGCAGTATTTT.

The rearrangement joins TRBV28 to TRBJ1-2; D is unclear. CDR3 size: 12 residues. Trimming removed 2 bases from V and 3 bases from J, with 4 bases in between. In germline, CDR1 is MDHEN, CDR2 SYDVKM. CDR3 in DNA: TGTGCCAGCAGTTTAAAATACTATGGCTACACCTTC. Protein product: CASSLKYYGYTF.

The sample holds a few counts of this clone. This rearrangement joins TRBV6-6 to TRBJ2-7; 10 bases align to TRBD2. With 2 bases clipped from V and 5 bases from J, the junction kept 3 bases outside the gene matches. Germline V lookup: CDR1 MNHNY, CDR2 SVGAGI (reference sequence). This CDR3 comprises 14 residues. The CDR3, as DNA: TGTGCCAGCAGTTACCAGCGGGAGGGCAACGAGCAGTACTTC. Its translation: CASSYQREGNEQYF.

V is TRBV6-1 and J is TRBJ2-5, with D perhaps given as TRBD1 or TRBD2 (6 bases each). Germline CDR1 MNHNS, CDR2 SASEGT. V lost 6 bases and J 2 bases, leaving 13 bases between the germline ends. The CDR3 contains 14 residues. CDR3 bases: TGTGCCAGCAGGAGGGGGGTGGGACAAGAGACCCAGTACTTC. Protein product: CASRRGVGQETQYF.

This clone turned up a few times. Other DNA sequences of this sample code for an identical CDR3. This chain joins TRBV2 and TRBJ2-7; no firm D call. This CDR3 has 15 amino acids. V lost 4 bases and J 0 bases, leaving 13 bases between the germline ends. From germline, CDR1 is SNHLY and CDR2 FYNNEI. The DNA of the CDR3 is TGTGCCAGCAGTGGACTCAGTAGGAGCTCCTACGAGCAGTACTTC. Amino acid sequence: CASSGLSRSSYEQYF.

This CDR3 reads CASSSRGSSQETQYF. CDR3 nucleotides: TGTGCCAGCAGCTCGCGGGGCAGTTCACAAGAGACCCAGTACTTC. The rearrangement joins TRBV7-8 to TRBJ2-5; D might be TRBD2 (6 bases). V gave up 4 bases and J gave up 2 bases, with 14 bases separating them. This CDR3 is built from 15 residues. Germline values: CDR1 SGHVS, CDR2 FQNEAQ.

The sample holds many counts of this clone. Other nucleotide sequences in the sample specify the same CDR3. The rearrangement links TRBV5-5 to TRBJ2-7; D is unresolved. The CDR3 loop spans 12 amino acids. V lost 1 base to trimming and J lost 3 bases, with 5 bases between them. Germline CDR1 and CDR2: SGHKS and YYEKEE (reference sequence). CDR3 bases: TGTGCCAGCAGCTTGACAGACTACGAGCAGTACTTC. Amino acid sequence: CASSLTDYEQYF.

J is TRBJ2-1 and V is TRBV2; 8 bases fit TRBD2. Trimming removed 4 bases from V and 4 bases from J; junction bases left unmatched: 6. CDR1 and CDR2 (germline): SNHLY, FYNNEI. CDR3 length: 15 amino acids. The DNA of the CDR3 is TGTGCCAGCAGTGTTGAGCGGGAGACTTACAATGAGCAGTTCTTC. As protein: CASSVERETYNEQFF.

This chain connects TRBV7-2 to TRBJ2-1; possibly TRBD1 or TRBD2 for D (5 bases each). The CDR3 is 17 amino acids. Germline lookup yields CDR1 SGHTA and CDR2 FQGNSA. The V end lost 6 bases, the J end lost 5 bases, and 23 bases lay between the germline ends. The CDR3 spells CASRPSSGISEDNEQFF. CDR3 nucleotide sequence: TGTGCCAGCAGACCCTCTTCAGGGATTAGCGAGGACAATGAGCAGTTCTTC. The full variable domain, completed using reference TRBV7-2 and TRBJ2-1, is GAGVSQSPSNKVTEKGKDVELRCDPISGHTALYWYRQSLGQGLEFLIYFQGNSAPDKSGLPSDRFSAERTGGSVSTLTIQRTQQEDSAVYLCASRPSSGISEDNEQFFGPGTRLTVL.